The 6 T cell receptor beta chains given below trace back to one sample, sequenced in a study of T cell responses to AZD1222 COVID-19 vaccine. Data came from immunoSEQ multiplex PCR; TCRdb stores just in-frame clones and leaves some out. The repertoire consists of some 130,000 clones, with about 90% occurring once and the leading ten covering roughly 3%. This material consisted of peripheral blood, taken 28 days after the second AZD1222 dose. The receptors were sampled from an adult who received the AZD1222 COVID-19 vaccine.

This rearrangement joins TRBV10-2 to TRBJ1-1, with D perhaps matching TRBD1 (6 bases). The V gene's germline CDR1 is WSHSY and CDR2 SAAADI. The CDR3 has 15 residues. Trimming stripped 11 bases from V and 1 base from J, with 20 bases between. CDR3 nucleotides: TGCGCCGCGACGGGGGCAGAAAGGAAGAACACTGAAGCTTTCTTT. Its protein is CAATGAERKNTEAFF.

The chain is built from TRBV28 and TRBJ1-5, with 7 positions matching TRBD1. The germline gives CDR1 MDHEN, CDR2 SYDVKM. The CDR3 totals 18 residues. V lost 4 bases to trimming and J lost 0 bases; unmatched junction nucleotides: 12. The CDR3, as DNA: TGTGCCAGCAGTTCGTCCCACGGGACAGCTTATAGCAATCAGCCCCAGCATTTT. Translating it yields CASSSSHGTAYSNQPQHF.

With regard to this clone: Within the sample, other DNA sequences also encode this same CDR3. J is TRBJ1-2 and V is TRBV6-5; D is possibly TRBD1 (5 bases). The CDR3 contains 14 residues. Between the trimmed V and J ends, which lost 0 bases and 4 bases, there was a span of 9 bases. Germline loops: CDR1 MNHEY, CDR2 SVGAGI. The CDR3 DNA is TGTGCCAGCAGTTACTCATCGGGGGGCTATGGCTACACCTTC. Its protein is CASSYSSGGYGYTF.

J is TRBJ1-1 and V is TRBV30; possible D gene TRBD1, 6 bases. The CDR3 loop spans 16 amino acids. V was clipped by 1 base and J by 5 bases, with 20 bases between them. Germline V gene lookup returns CDR1 GTSNPN and CDR2 SVGIG (reference sequence). The CDR3 reads CAWSGGTQGGGTEAFF. In DNA form, the CDR3 reads TGTGCCTGGAGTGGCGGAACTCAGGGAGGGGGGACTGAAGCTTTCTTT.

The rearrangement joins TRBV7-9 to TRBJ2-4, with TRBD2 matching over 7 bases. V shed 4 bases, J shed 8 bases, and the junction held 11 bases outside the gene matches. The CDR3 runs 15 residues. CDR1 and CDR2 (germline): SEHNR, FQNEAQ (reference sequence). The CDR3 spells CASSSPISGGYIQYF. CDR3 bases: TGTGCCAGCAGCTCCCCCATTTCGGGAGGATACATTCAGTACTTC.

The chain has TRBV27 and TRBJ2-7; 7 bases are shared with TRBD2. V was clipped by 9 bases and J by 0 bases; unmatched bases: 8. CDR3 length: 14 amino acids. Germline V gene lookup returns CDR1 MNHEY and CDR2 SMNVEV (reference sequence). DNA of the CDR3: TGTGCCAGTTCTCGACGGGAGGACTCCTACGAGCAGTACTTC. Amino acids: CASSRREDSYEQYF.